Below are 13 T cell receptor beta chains sequenced from a single sample in a study of early T cells in non-severe SARS-CoV-2 infection. TCRdb recomputed calls from the 5' RACE reads with MiXCR, one row per CDR3 protein. The profile shows 60,000 to 90,000 distinct CDR3 sequences, about a sixth of them singletons. The source material was whole blood. These receptors were obtained from an adult who was a healthcare worker with PCR-confirmed SARS-CoV-2 infection or an uninfected control (not recorded which).

The chain is built from TRBV28 and TRBJ2-1; no clear D. Between the trimmed V and J ends, which lost 3 bases and 10 bases, there was a span of 13 bases. Germline CDR1 and CDR2: MDHEN and SYDVKM. The CDR3 extends over 13 amino acids. The chain's CDR3 is CASSLAPAFEQFF. The CDR3 region has the DNA TGTGCCAGCAGTTTGGCGCCCGCCTTCGAGCAGTTCTTC.

The genes are TRBV9 and TRBJ2-7; TRBD2 matches 12 bases. Germline values: CDR1 SGDLS, CDR2 YYNGEE. After removal of 4 bases from V and 2 bases from J, the junction contained 7 bases not matched to a gene. The CDR3 covers 16 residues. The CDR3 region has the DNA TGTGCCAGCAGCCGACTAGCGGGGGCCTCCGCCTACGAGCAGTACTTC. Protein sequence: CASSRLAGASAYEQYF. Full variable domain (rest looked up from reference TRBV9 and TRBJ2-7): DSGVTQTPKHLITATGQRVTLRCSPRSGDLSVYWYQQSLDQGLQFLIQYYNGEERAKGNILERFSAQQFPDLHSELNLSSLELGDSALYFCASSRLAGASAYEQYFGPGTRLTVT.

This clonotype was detected many times. J is TRBJ2-5 and V is TRBV7-6, with D possibly TRBD2 on 5 matching bases. V was clipped by 7 bases and J by 2 bases, with 20 bases between them. The CDR3 spans 16 residues. Germline assignment: CDR1 SGHVS and CDR2 FNYEAQ. CDR3 in amino acids: CASTLSVPGSQETQYF. The CDR3 nucleotides read TGTGCCAGCACCCTTAGCGTCCCCGGAAGTCAAGAGACCCAGTACTTC.

This clonotype was seen a single time. The rearrangement joins TRBV29-1 to TRBJ2-3; 7 bases fit TRBD2. Germline V CDR1 and CDR2: SQVTM, ANQGSEA. The length of the CDR3 is 14 residues. J gave up 0 bases and V 4 bases, and 4 bases lay outside the gene matches. The DNA for the CDR3 is TGCAGCGTTGGCGCGGGAGTTAGCACAGATACGCAGTATTTT. It codes for CSVGAGVSTDTQYF.

V and J are TRBV4-2 and TRBJ1-1; D gene unclear. Germline CDR1 reads LGHNA; CDR2 reads YNFKEQ. The CDR3 spans 11 residues. Trimming removed 3 bases from V and 5 bases from J, with 4 bases in between. The CDR3, as DNA: TGTGCCAGCAGCCATACAACTGAAGCTTTCTTT. It is translated as CASSHTTEAFF.

This clonotype has a count of ten or more. The chain combines TRBV12-3 or TRBV12-4 with TRBJ2-5, with 8 positions matching TRBD1. This CDR3 is built from 12 residues. J was trimmed by 4 bases and V by 7 bases; bases with no gene match: 2. The CDR3 nucleotides are TGTGCCAGCACAGGGGGCACAGAGACCCAGTACTTC. It is translated as CASTGGTETQYF.

A word on this clonotype: An end of the junction does not agree with germline; a read error may underlie this. The chain couples TRBV7-6 to TRBJ2-7; 7 positions agree with TRBD1. The germline gives CDR1 SGHVS, CDR2 FNYEAQ. The CDR3 length is 11 residues. The CDR3 region is CASSLTGERYF. The CDR3 bases are TGTGCCAGCAGCTTAACAGGGGAGCGGTACTTC.

This clonotype was seen a handful of times. CDR3 region: CASPGTFF. In DNA, the CDR3 is TGTGCCAGCCCTGGGACTTTCTTT. The chain employs TRBV27 and TRBJ1-1; D is uncertain. Germline CDR1 reads MNHEY; CDR2 reads SMNVEV (reference sequence). V was clipped by 8 bases and J by 12 bases, with 7 bases between them. This CDR3 region has 8 residues.

This clonotype was counted a few times. This chain joins TRBV12-5 and TRBJ2-1; possible D gene TRBD1, 5 bases. The germline V and J ends were trimmed by 2 bases and 3 bases, with 8 bases remaining between them. CDR3 length: 14 amino acids. The germline V gene encodes CDR1 LGHNT and CDR2 FRNRAP. The CDR3 DNA reads as TGTGCTAGTGGTTTGAAGACAGTCTACAATGAGCAGTTCTTC. Protein sequence: CASGLKTVYNEQFF.

The chain combines TRBV10-2 with TRBJ2-7, with D possibly TRBD2 on 5 matching bases. There are 13 residues in the CDR3. Germline V gene lookup returns CDR1 WSHSY and CDR2 SAAADI. The ends were cut back, 6 bases at V and 6 bases at J, with 15 bases in the middle. The CDR3 reads CASRRELVGEQYF. CDR3 coding DNA: TGCGCCAGCAGGCGCGAACTAGTCGGCGAGCAGTACTTC.

This clonotype was found a few times. The chain has TRBV3-1 and TRBJ2-1; D ambiguous. The V gene's germline CDR1 is LGHDT and CDR2 YNNKEL (reference sequence). The CDR3 has 17 residues. With 0 bases removed from V and 2 bases from J, the gap between germline ends came to 14 bases. Here the CDR3 DNA reads TGTGCCAGCAGCCAAGATCTCGGCGCCCGGGCCTACAATGAGCAGTTCTTC. Translated, it gives CASSQDLGARAYNEQFF.

This clonotype has a count of ten or more. The chain is built from TRBV7-9 and TRBJ2-1; D unclear. This CDR3 region has 15 residues. Germline CDR1 and CDR2: SEHNR and FQNEAQ (reference sequence). Trimming removed 5 bases from V and 0 bases from J, with 11 bases in between. CDR3 coding DNA: TGTGCCAGCAGCCCGGACGTGAGCTCCTACAATGAGCAGTTCTTC. This codes for CASSPDVSSYNEQFF.

The gene calls are TRBV12-2 and TRBJ2-1; the table's D call TRBD1 went unverified against the DNA. TRBV12-2 is a pseudogene locus. The CDR3 is 12 amino acids. DNA of the CDR3: TGTGCAACCCGAGTACGGGGGCGGAGTACGTTCTTC. It codes for CATRVRGRSTFF.